The rows below give T cell receptor beta chains drawn from one sample of a study of regulatory T cells in long-lasting Graves disease. TCRdb independently ran MiXCR on the multiplex PCR reads; one entry per CDR3 protein. The data contain over 450,000 distinct CDR3 sequences, around 12% of them seen just once; the ten biggest clones take up approximately 9%. The same sample was also used in a study of T cells in Graves' hyperthyroidism and ophthalmopathy.

The source material was peripheral blood mononuclear cells (PBMCs), sampled at new diagnosis, from a patient treated with antithyroid drugs. Receptors originate from a woman aged 25 to 45 with Graves disease. The CDR3 runs from the conserved cysteine through the conserved F or W. Fields, in order: D gene, J gene, V gene, clone size, CDR3 DNA, CDR3 protein. A D gene is named only where the DNA matches it firmly. Size is omitted from some rows. Given values are once, few, many or a class for expanded clones.

-,TRBJ2-4,TRBV6-4,-,TGTGCCAGCAGTGACAGGGGTCTAGCCAAAAACATTCAGTACTTC,CASSDRGLAKNIQYF
-,TRBJ2-5,TRBV19,many,TGTGCCAGCTCACGGGGCAGGGGAGAGACCCAGTACTTC,CASSRGRGETQYF
TRBD1,TRBJ2-2,TRBV7-2,-,TGTGCCAGCGGGGACAGGGGGCGCCGTTCTGGGGAGCTGTTTTTT,CASGDRGRRSGELFF
-,TRBJ1-3,TRBV12-3/TRBV12-4,many,TGTGCCAGCAGGCCCTTTCAGGGGTCTGGAAACACCATATATTTT,CASRPFQGSGNTIYF
-,TRBJ1-1,TRBV20-1,many,TGCAGTGCTAGAGACAGGGTGGGAAGGACTGAAGCTTTCTTT,CSARDRVGRTEAFF
-,TRBJ2-1,TRBV6-5,many,TGTGCCAGCAGTTGGCCCGGGGGAGGTTATGACAATGAGCAGTTCTTC,CASSWPGGGYDNEQFF
-,TRBJ1-4,TRBV11-3,many,TGTGCCAGCAGCTTTGATGGCGGTGGGGGTGAAAAACTGTTTTTT,CASSFDGGGGEKLFF
TRBD1,TRBJ1-5,TRBV12-3/TRBV12-4,many,TGTGCCAGCAGTACCGGGACAGGCCGCTCGAGCAATCAGCCCCAGCATTTT,CASSTGTGRSSNQPQHF
TRBD2,TRBJ2-1,TRBV28,many,TGTGCCAGCAGGAGAGCGGGAGTGTCGCACAATGAGCAGTTCTTC,CASRRAGVSHNEQFF
TRBD1,TRBJ2-3,TRBV6-2/TRBV6-3,many,TGTGCCAGCAGCGCTGGACAGGGTACGCAGTATTTT,CASSAGQGTQYF
-,TRBJ1-4,TRBV7-8,many,TGTGCCAGCCGTTCAGGGGAATCAACTAATGAAAAACTGTTTTTT,CASRSGESTNEKLFF
-,TRBJ2-2,TRBV29-1,many,TGCAGCGTTGTTGCAGGGGATTCTAACACCGGGGAGCTGTTTTTT,CSVVAGDSNTGELFF